This T cell receptor beta chain was profiled in a study of beta chain features in type 1 diabetes (dated by TCRdb to the late 2010s). About the investigation overall: Patients and healthy donors did not differ in mean age, gender distribution, total cell number or subset yield. A total of some 100,000,000 sorted cells were examined across all samples, and a strong correlation was observed between cell number per subset and RNA yield. In the study, TCRB repertoires of sorted circulating CD4+ T cell subsets from recently diagnosed type 1 diabetes patients were compared with those of matched healthy donors. Naive and central memory subsets were obtained from all 28 donors, but regulatory and stem cell-like memory subsets were isolated from only 8 patients and roughly 8 healthy donors.

To note about this clone: Its antigen is currently not known. Base-call qualities are not available, and no considerably larger clone is one nucleotide away. The same CDR3 also results from other DNA sequences found in this sample.

Study-level results and caveats: Patients with type 1 diabetes made fewer insertions and deleted more nucleotides at VDJ recombination sites, implying thymic rearrangement abnormalities. Because the HLA sub-analyses included only small numbers of individuals, any influence of HLA type on TCRB rearrangement was left unresolved. Because cDNA was sequenced instead of genomic DNA, activated cells with high expression could be over-represented, although the groups did not differ in activation or CD3 levels. Naive, central memory and regulatory TCRB repertoires appeared more similar among patients than among healthy donors. In all four CD4+ subsets, TCRB CDR3 length was moderately but significantly shorter in type 1 diabetes patients. Shorter templates might be favored by PCR, yet because patient and control samples were amplified and corrected together, any such skew would affect both groups equally.

A single peripheral blood draw of about 120 mL on average was collected from each donor into heparinised tubes. A BD FACSAria II and a panel including CD45RO, CCR7, CD25, CD127, CD95 and CD27 were used to sort naive, central memory, regulatory and stem cell-like memory CD4+ T cells. All sorted populations exceeded 95% purity. PBMCs were isolated immediately by Lymphoprep density gradient centrifugation and stained directly without culture. Samples were stained and sorted in pairs, with one healthy donor and one patient per experiment, so that batch effects were minimized. From cysteine to phenylalanine, the CDR3 is 15 amino acids long. Only CDR3 DNA is held: 45 bases, read in frame from base 1. Based on the germline V gene, the CDR1 and CDR2 sequences are MGHDK and SYGVNS. Germline trimming amounts to 3 bases on V and 4 bases on J, with 3 as the count of junction bases outside the gene matches. The entire amount of isolated RNA was reverse transcribed using the High Capacity cDNA Reverse Transcription Kit, so the sequenced TCRB transcripts were expressed ones. Deep immunoSEQ sequencing was applied to naive, central memory and regulatory T cell samples, giving an average of approximately 3.8 million total reads per sample. Sorted cells were lysed in RLT buffer and RNA was extracted with DNase-treated RNeasy Micro or Mini kits, depending on cell number. Each cell subset was processed separately to prevent cross-contamination, with patient and healthy donor samples processed together. Using the immunoSEQ multiplex PCR, TCRB sequences were amplified from cDNA into 87-bp fragments spanning the CDR3 region. Sequencing of the amplicons was performed on the Illumina HiSeq platform. The paper's processing steps were these. PCR bias was computationally corrected using synthetic template baselines, reads within Hamming distance 2 were collapsed, and singletons that could not be merged were discarded. Reads were aligned to IMGT to assign V, D and J genes, CDR3 length, and insertions or deletions at six rearrangement sites. Clonotype counts were normalized to sorted cell number within each subset before computing true diversity and Gini coefficients with the tcR R package. The overlap coefficient, calculated on TCRB nucleotide sequences, was used to measure repertoire sharing. Out-of-frame TCRB sequences from naive cells were analyzed to stand in for the pre-selection repertoire. TCRdb carries this immuneACCESS record with in-frame sequences only. Its versions omit some clonotypes, under half of them owing to an unresolved V gene in the studies checked, with the rest unexplained. The V and J calls and the clone size are those of that table, but D and trimming were determined from the DNA. The sample yields some 410,000 clones; roughly 11% were counted once. The top ten clonotypes cover around 0.05% of the sample.

This sequence originates from a woman between 18 and 29 years old in good health. The V gene is TRBV25-1 and the J gene is TRBJ1-3; 10 junctional bases match TRBD1. The sequenced sample consisted of naive CD4+ T cells from blood. The sample's cell subset or site label, decoded: true naive CD4+ T cells. The CDR3 amino acid sequence is: CASSDDRGPGNTIYF. The nucleotides are TGTGCCAGCAGTGACGACAGGGGGCCAGGAAACACCATATATTTT.